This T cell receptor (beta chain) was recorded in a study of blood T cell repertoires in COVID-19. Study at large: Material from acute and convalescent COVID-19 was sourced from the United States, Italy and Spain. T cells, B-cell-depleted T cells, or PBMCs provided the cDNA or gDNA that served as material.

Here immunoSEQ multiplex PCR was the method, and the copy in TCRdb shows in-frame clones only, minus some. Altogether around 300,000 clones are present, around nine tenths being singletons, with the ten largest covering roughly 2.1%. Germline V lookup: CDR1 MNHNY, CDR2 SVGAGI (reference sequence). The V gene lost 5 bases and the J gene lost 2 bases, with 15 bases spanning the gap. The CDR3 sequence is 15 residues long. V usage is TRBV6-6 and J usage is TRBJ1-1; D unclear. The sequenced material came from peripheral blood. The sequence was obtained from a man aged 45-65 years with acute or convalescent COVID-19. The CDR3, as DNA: TGTGCCAGCAGTACCCCGACGACACTTAACACTGAAGCTTTCTTT. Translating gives CASSTPTTLNTEAFF.